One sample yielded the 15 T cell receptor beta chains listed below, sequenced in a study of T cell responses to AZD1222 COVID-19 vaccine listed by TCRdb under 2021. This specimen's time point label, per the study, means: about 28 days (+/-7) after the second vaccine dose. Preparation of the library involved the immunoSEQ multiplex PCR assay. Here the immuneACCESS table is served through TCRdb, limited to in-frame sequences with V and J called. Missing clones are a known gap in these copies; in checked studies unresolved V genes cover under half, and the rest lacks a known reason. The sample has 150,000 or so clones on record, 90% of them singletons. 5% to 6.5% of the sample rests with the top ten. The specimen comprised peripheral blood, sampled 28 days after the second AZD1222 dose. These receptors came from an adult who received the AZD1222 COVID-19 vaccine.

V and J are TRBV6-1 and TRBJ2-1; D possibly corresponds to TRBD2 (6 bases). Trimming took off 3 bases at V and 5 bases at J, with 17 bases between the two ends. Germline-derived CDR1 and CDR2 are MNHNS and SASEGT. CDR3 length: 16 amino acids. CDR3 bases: TGTGCCAGCAGTGAGGAGGGCTTGGGGGTTCACAATGAGCAGTTCTTC. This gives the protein CASSEEGLGVHNEQFF.

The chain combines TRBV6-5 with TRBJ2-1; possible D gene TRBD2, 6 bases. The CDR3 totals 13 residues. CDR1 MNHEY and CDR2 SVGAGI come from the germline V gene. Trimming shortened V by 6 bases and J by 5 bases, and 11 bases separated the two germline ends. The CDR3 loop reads CASRGTLNNEQFF. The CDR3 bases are TGTGCCAGCAGGGGGACTTTAAACAATGAGCAGTTCTTC.

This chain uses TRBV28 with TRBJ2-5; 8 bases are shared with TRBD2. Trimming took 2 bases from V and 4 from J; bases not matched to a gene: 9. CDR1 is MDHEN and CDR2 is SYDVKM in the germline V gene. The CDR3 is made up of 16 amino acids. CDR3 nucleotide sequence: TGTGCCAGCAGTTTACAACTAGCGGAGACGGGAGAGACCCAGTACTTC. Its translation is CASSLQLAETGETQYF.

CDR3 DNA sequence: TGTGCCAGCAGCTTAAACCCTAGGGAGACCCAGTACTTC. This gives the protein CASSLNPRETQYF. The rearrangement joins TRBV11-3 to TRBJ2-5; D is unclear. From germline, CDR1 is SGHNT and CDR2 YENEEA. CDR3 length: 13 amino acids. V lost 2 bases and J 5 bases, leaving 9 bases between the germline ends.

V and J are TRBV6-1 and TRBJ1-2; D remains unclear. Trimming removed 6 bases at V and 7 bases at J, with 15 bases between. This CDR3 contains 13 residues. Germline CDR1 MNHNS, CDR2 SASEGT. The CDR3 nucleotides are TGTGCCAGCAGGGAGGTTCTGGGCTCTGGCTACACCTTC. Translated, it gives CASREVLGSGYTF.

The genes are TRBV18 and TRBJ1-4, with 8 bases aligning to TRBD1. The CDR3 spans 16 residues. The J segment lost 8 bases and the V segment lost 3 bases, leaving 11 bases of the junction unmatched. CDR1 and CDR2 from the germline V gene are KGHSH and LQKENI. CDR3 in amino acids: CASSPRQGIAEEKLFF. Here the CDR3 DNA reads TGTGCCAGCTCACCCAGACAGGGGATTGCGGAAGAAAAACTGTTTTTT.

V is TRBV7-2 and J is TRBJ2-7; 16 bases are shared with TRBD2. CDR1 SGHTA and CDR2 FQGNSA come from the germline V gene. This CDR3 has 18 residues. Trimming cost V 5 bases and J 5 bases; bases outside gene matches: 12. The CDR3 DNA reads TGTGCCAGCAGCCCAAAGAGCAGGGGACTAGCGGGAGGGGACGAGCAGTACTTC. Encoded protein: CASSPKSRGLAGGDEQYF.

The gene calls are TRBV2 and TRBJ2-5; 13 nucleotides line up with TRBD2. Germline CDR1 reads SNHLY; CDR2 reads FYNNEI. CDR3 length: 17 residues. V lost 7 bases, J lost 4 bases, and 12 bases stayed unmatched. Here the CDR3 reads CASTGLAGLRVGETQYF. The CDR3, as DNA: TGTGCCAGCACGGGACTAGCGGGGTTGAGGGTTGGAGAGACCCAGTACTTC.

DNA for the CDR3: TGTGCCAGCAAGTTACATCCCCAGGGGGTCAGCGAAAAACTGTTTTTT. This translates into CASKLHPQGVSEKLFF. The chain combines TRBV28 with TRBJ1-4, with 7 bases identical to TRBD1. CDR1 MDHEN and CDR2 SYDVKM come from the germline V gene. The length of the CDR3 is 16 residues. The junction had 16 bases not matched to a gene; V was cut back by 7 bases and J by 8 bases.

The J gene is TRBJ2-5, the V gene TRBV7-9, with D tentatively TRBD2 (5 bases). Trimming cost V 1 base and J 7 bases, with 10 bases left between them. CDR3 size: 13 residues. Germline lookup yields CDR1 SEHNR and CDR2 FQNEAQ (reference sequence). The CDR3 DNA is TGTGCCAGCAGCTTAGATACCCGGGGGACCCAGTACTTC. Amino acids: CASSLDTRGTQYF. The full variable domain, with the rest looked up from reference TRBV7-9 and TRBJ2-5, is DTGVSQNPRHKITKRGQNVTFRCDPISEHNRLYWYRQTLGQGPEFLTYFQNEAQLEKSRLLSDRFSAERPKGSFSTLEIQRTEQGDSAMYLCASSLDTRGTQYFGPGTRLLVL.

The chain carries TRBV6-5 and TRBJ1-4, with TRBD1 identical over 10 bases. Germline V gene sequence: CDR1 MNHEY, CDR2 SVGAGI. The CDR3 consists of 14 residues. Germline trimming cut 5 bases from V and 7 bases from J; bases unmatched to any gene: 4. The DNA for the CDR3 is TGTGCCAGCAGTCGGACAGGGGGTGTTGAAAAACTGTTTTTT. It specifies CASSRTGGVEKLFF.

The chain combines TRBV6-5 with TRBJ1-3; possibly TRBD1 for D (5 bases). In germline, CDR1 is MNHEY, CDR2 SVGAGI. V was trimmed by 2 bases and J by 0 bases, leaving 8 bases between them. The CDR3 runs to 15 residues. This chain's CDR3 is CASSYGRVSGNTIYF. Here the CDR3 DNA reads TGTGCCAGCAGTTACGGCAGGGTCTCTGGAAACACCATATATTTT.

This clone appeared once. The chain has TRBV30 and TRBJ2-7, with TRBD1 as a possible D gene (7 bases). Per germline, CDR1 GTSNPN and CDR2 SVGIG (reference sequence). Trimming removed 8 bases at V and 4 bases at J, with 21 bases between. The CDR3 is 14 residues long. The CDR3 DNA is TGTGCCCAGGGAGGTTCAGGGGGGAATTACGAGCAGTACTTC. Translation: CAQGGSGGNYEQYF.

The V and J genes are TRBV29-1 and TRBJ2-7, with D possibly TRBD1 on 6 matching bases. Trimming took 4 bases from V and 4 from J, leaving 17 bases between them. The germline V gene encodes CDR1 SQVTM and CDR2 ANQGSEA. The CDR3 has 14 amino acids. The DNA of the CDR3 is TGCAGCGTTGCCAATACTAGGGGGACGTACGAGCAGTACTTC. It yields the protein CSVANTRGTYEQYF.

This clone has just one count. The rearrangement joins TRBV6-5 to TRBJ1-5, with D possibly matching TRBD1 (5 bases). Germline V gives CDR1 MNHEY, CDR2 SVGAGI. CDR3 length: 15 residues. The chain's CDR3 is CATAGGYPSNQPQHF. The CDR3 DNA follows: TGTGCGACCGCCGGGGGATATCCCAGCAATCAGCCCCAGCATTTT.